Following are 15 T cell receptor beta chains from one sample sequenced in a study of T cell responses to AZD1222 COVID-19 vaccine. This table comes from immunoSEQ multiplex PCR, and its TCRdb copy is limited to in-frame clones, with some not included. The repertoire includes about 150,000 clones, about nine tenths of them detected once, and just over 9% sits in the top ten. This material consisted of peripheral blood, taken 28 days after the second AZD1222 dose. These receptor sequences come from an adult who received the AZD1222 COVID-19 vaccine.

V and J are TRBV6-2 or TRBV6-3 and TRBJ1-2; TRBD1 aligns across 7 bases. Germline CDR1 MNHEY, CDR2 SVGEGT. This CDR3 has 12 residues. V was pared by 5 bases and J by 8 bases, with 5 bases of the junction left unmatched. The CDR3 region has the DNA TGTGCCAGCAGTCGACAGGGTGGCGGCTACACCTTC. This sequence encodes CASSRQGGGYTF.

The chain has TRBV2 and TRBJ2-7; 9 bases line up with TRBD2. V lost 6 bases to trimming and J lost 1 base; unmatched junction nucleotides: 4. From germline, CDR1 is SNHLY and CDR2 FYNNEI. The CDR3 totals 14 residues. The CDR3 DNA sequence: TGTGCCAGCAGCCGAGCGGGAGGTTCCTACGAGCAGTACTTC. Its translation: CASSRAGGSYEQYF. Filled out from reference TRBV2 and TRBJ2-7, the complete variable domain reads EPEVTQTPSHQVTQMGQEVILRCVPISNHLYFYWYRQILGQKVEFLVSFYNNEISEKSEIFDDQFSVERPDGSNFTLKIRSTKLEDSAMYFCASSRAGGSYEQYFGPGTRLTVT.

The J gene is TRBJ1-4, the V gene TRBV18; D is possibly TRBD1 (5 bases). The CDR3 is 11 amino acids. Germline lookup yields CDR1 KGHSH and CDR2 LQKENI. V was trimmed by 1 base and J by 14 bases, leaving 8 bases between them. In DNA, the CDR3 is TGTGCCAGCTCACCACGGGACCGGCTGTTTTTT. Translating it yields CASSPRDRLFF.

V gene TRBV7-9 combines with J gene TRBJ2-1; D possibly uses TRBD1 or TRBD2 (5 bases each). The CDR3 is 15 amino acids. Germline-derived CDR1 and CDR2 are SEHNR and FQNEAQ (reference sequence). With 4 bases removed from V and 7 bases from J, the gap between germline ends came to 17 bases. The DNA for the CDR3 is TGTGCCAGCAGCTCCTACGAGAGGGGCACGAATGAGCAGTTCTTC. It translates to CASSSYERGTNEQFF.

V gene TRBV25-1 combines with J gene TRBJ2-3, with TRBD1 identical over 9 bases. The junction had 10 bases not matched to a gene; V was cut back by 6 bases and J by 3 bases. The CDR3 runs 16 residues. Germline values: CDR1 MGHDK, CDR2 SYGVNS. The CDR3 sequence is CASSPPQTGGTDTQYF. The CDR3 bases are TGTGCCAGCAGCCCCCCCCAGACAGGGGGTACAGATACGCAGTATTTT. Based on the CDR3 plus reference TRBV25-1 and TRBJ2-3, the full variable domain is EADIYQTPRYLVIGTGKKITLECSQTMGHDKMYWYQQDPGMELHLIHYSYGVNSTEKGDLSSESTVSRIRTEHFPLTLESARPSHTSQYLCASSPPQTGGTDTQYFGPGTRLTVL.

This sequence joins TRBV19 and TRBJ2-4, with 8 bases lining up with TRBD1. V dropped 8 bases and J dropped 5; count of bases not matched to a gene: 8. Germline assignment: CDR1 LNHDA and CDR2 SQIVND (reference sequence). CDR3 length: 14 residues. CDR3 DNA: TGTGCCAGTCGCAAGGACAGGGACCAAAACATTCAGTACTTC. This translates into CASRKDRDQNIQYF.

The V gene is TRBV19, the J gene TRBJ2-5; D gene ambiguous. V gave up 1 base and J gave up 1 base, with 7 bases separating them. The CDR3 sequence is 14 residues long. Germline CDR1 LNHDA, CDR2 SQIVND (reference sequence). CDR3 in amino acids: CASSIVGLQETQYF. The CDR3 nucleotides read TGTGCCAGTAGTATAGTCGGGCTCCAAGAGACCCAGTACTTC. Looking up the rest from reference TRBV19 and TRBJ2-5 gives the full variable domain: DGGITQSPKYLFRKEGQNVTLSCEQNLNHDAMYWYRQDPGQGLRLIYYSQIVNDFQKGDIAEGYSVSREKKESFPLTVTSAQKNPTAFYLCASSIVGLQETQYFGPGTRLLVL.

The chain has TRBV6-5 and TRBJ1-2; D is unclear. From germline, CDR1 is MNHEY and CDR2 SVGAGI. The CDR3 covers 15 residues. V was clipped by 6 bases and J by 8 bases, with 22 bases between them. The CDR3 sequence is CASSSARGGGGGYTF. CDR3 DNA sequence: TGTGCCAGCAGCTCCGCGCGGGGAGGAGGCGGGGGCTACACCTTC.

This chain links TRBV6-2 or TRBV6-3 with TRBJ2-3; 7 nucleotides match TRBD2. J lost 4 bases, V lost 2 bases, and 12 bases had no gene match. Germline loops: CDR1 MNHEY, CDR2 SVGEGT. The CDR3 spans 17 residues. DNA for the CDR3: TGTGCCAGCAGTTACCCACGGGGGAGGGCACTAGCAGATACGCAGTATTTT. Amino acid sequence: CASSYPRGRALADTQYF.

This chain joins TRBV19 and TRBJ1-2; D gene ambiguous. Trimming removed 7 bases from V and 4 bases from J, with 19 bases in between. The germline V gene has CDR1 LNHDA and CDR2 SQIVND (reference sequence). CDR3 length: 15 residues. Here the CDR3 DNA reads TGTGCCAGTAACCCCCGGGTTGAGGGCAGCTATGGCTACACCTTC. Its protein product is CASNPRVEGSYGYTF. Full variable domain (rest looked up from reference TRBV19 and TRBJ1-2): DGGITQSPKYLFRKEGQNVTLSCEQNLNHDAMYWYRQDPGQGLRLIYYSQIVNDFQKGDIAEGYSVSREKKESFPLTVTSAQKNPTAFYLCASNPRVEGSYGYTFGSGTRLTVV.

V is TRBV28 and J is TRBJ1-2; D gene ambiguous. CDR1 is MDHEN and CDR2 is SYDVKM in the germline V gene. The V end lost 5 bases, the J end lost 7 bases, and 8 bases lay between the germline ends. The CDR3 loop spans 11 amino acids. As DNA, the CDR3 is TGTGCCAGCAGTCCACCCCCTGGCTACACCTTC. It encodes CASSPPPGYTF.

This clone occurred once. This sequence joins TRBV30 and TRBJ2-7; weak D call: TRBD1 (5 bases). The CDR3 covers 11 residues. Germline CDR1 reads GTSNPN; CDR2 reads SVGIG (reference sequence). V shed 7 bases and J shed 3 bases, with 10 bases lying between them. The CDR3 region is CASSRGYEQYF. CDR3 coding DNA: TGTGCCTCCTCAAGGGGCTACGAGCAGTACTTC.

V usage is TRBV7-2 and J usage is TRBJ1-4; maybe TRBD1 (5 bases). The ends were cut back, 0 bases at V and 7 bases at J, with 12 bases in the middle. Germline V gene lookup returns CDR1 SGHTA and CDR2 FQGNSA. This CDR3 is 15 amino acids long. The CDR3 coding sequence is TGTGCCAGCAGCTTAGCATCCGGGGCGGTTGAAAAACTGTTTTTT. Its translation is CASSLASGAVEKLFF.

The V and J genes are TRBV14 and TRBJ2-1; tentative D call: TRBD1 (6 bases). The CDR3 runs to 17 residues. Germline V gene sequence: CDR1 SGHDN, CDR2 FVKESK. V dropped 1 base and J dropped 7 bases, with 20 bases sitting between them. The CDR3 is CASSQVESGVRGNEQFF. The CDR3 region has the DNA TGTGCCAGCAGCCAAGTTGAGTCAGGGGTTAGGGGAAATGAGCAGTTCTTC.

The genes are TRBV7-2 and TRBJ2-1, with TRBD2 identical over 11 bases. V lost 5 bases to trimming and J lost 4 bases; unmatched junction nucleotides: 4. Germline CDR1 and CDR2: SGHTA and FQGNSA. The CDR3 runs 15 residues. Here the CDR3 reads CASSPGTSGYNEQFF. DNA for the CDR3: TGTGCCAGCAGCCCTGGGACTAGCGGTTACAATGAGCAGTTCTTC.